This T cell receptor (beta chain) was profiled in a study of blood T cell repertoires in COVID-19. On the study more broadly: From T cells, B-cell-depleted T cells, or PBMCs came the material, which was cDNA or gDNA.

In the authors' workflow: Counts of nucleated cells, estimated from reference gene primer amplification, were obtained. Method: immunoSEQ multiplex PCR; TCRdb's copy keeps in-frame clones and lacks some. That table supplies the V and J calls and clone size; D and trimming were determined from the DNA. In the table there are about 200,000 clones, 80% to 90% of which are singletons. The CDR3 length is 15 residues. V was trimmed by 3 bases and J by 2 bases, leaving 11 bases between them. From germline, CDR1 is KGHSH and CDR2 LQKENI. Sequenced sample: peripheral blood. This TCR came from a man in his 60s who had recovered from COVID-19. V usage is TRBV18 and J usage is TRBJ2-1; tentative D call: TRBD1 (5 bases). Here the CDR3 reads CASSPGSRAYNEQFF. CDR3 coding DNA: TGTGCCAGCTCACCGGGGTCCAGGGCCTACAATGAGCAGTTCTTC.